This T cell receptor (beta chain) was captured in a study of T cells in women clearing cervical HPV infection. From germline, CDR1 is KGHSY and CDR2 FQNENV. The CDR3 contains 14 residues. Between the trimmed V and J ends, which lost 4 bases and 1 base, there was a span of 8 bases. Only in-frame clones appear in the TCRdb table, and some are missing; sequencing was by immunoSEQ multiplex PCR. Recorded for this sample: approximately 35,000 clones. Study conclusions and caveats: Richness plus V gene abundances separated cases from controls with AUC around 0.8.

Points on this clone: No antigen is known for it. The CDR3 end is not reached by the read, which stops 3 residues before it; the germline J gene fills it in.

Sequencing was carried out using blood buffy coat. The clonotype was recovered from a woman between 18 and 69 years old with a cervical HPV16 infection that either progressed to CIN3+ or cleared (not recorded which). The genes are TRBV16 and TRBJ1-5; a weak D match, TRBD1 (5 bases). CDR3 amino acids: CASSPRGSNQPQHF. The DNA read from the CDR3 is TGTGCCAGCAGCCCCCGGGGGAGCAATCAGCCC.